Given below is one TCR beta chain in context. V gave up 2 bases and J gave up 1 base; unmatched junction bases: 2. Germline values: CDR1 SGHVS, CDR2 FNYEAQ. The CDR3 length is 15 residues. The data were obtained in a study of blood T cell repertoires in COVID-19. Study information: From the United States, Italy and Spain came samples of acute and convalescent COVID-19. T cells, B-cell-depleted T cells, or PBMCs supplied cDNA or gDNA.

Original handling: Estimates of nucleated cell counts were drawn from the amplification of reference gene primers. Some clones are missing from TCRdb's copy, which holds only in-frame ones; the method was immunoSEQ multiplex PCR. The V and J calls and clone size were taken over from that table, and D and trimming were inferred from the DNA. The sample holds 150,000 to 200,000 clones, 84% seen once. The chain is built from TRBV7-6 and TRBJ2-7; 10 nucleotides line up with TRBD1. The origin of this receptor is a woman aged 80 or over with acute or convalescent COVID-19. Sequences were obtained from peripheral blood. In nucleotides, the CDR3 is TGTGCCAGCAGCTTACCGGGACAGGGGTCCTACGAGCAGTACTTC. Translating it yields CASSLPGQGSYEQYF.